This T cell receptor (beta chain) is from a study of cytomegalovirus exposure and HLA in healthy donors. It was with 60 Vbeta and 13 Jbeta primers that the PCR ran. TCRdb keeps only in-frame clones here, not all; method: immunoSEQ multiplex PCR. The top ten hold roughly 2.7% of the sample, which has about 130,000 clones, more than 65% seen once. From germline, CDR1 is GTSNPN and CDR2 SVGIG (reference sequence). The CDR3 is 16 amino acids. Trimming at V came to 1 base and at J to 4 bases, leaving 9 bases not matched to a gene. The rearrangement joins TRBV30 to TRBJ2-2; 7 positions agree with TRBD2. Sequencing was carried out using PBMCs. This TCR was sampled from a man aged 45-65 years in good health and CMV-seronegative. CDR3 nucleotide sequence: TGTGCCTGGAGTGGGAGGTTGGGGGGGGTCACCGGGGAGCTGTTTTTT. This encodes CAWSGRLGGVTGELFF.